The present entry profiles one TCR beta chain with its context. Its antigen is unidentified. Noted time point: persistent/refractory GD, antithyroid drugs over 5 years with positive TRAb. PBMCs provided the RNA from which the TCR library was made. The CDR3 is 14 residues long. Germline V gene data show CDR1 as SEHNR and CDR2 as FQNEAQ (reference sequence). V lost 2 bases to trimming and J lost 2 bases, with 9 bases between them. These data are taken from a study of regulatory T cells in long-lasting Graves disease. General study points: Repertoires from persistent disease leaned toward TRBV28, TRBJ1-2 and TRBJ2-5.

Arm-PCR with iRepertoire HTBI primers amplified the CDR3 regions for these TCR beta libraries. TCRdb ran MiXCR on the multiplex PCR reads and lists one entry per CDR3 protein. The sample has hundreds of thousands of distinct CDR3 sequences; around 30% are singletons. The chain links TRBV7-9 to TRBJ1-1; no reliable D call. The source was peripheral blood mononuclear cells (PBMCs), collected when the disease was refractory, from a patient treated with antithyroid drugs. This TCR derives from a female donor with Graves disease. The CDR3: CASSLKRQNTEAFF. CDR3 nucleotides: TGTGCCAGCAGCTTAAAAAGACAAAACACTGAAGCTTTCTTT.